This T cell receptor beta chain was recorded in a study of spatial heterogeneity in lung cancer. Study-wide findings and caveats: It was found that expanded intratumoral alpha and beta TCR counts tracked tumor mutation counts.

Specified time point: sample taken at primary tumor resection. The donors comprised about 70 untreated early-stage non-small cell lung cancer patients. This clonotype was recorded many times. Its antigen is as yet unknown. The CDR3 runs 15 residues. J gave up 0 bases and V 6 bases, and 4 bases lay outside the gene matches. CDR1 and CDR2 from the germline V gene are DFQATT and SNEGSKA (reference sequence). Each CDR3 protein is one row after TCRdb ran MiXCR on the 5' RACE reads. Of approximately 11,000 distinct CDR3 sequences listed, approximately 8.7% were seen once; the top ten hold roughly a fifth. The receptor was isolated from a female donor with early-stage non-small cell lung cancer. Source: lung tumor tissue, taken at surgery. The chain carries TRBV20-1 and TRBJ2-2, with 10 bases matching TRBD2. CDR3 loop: CSAVAGGTNTGELFF. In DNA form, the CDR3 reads TGCAGTGCCGTAGCGGGGGGAACGAACACCGGGGAGCTGTTTTTT.